This TCR beta chain originates from a study of T cell repertoires and HLA-DP antigens. Study as a whole: Alloreactive CD4+ T cells targeted HLA-DP on transduced HeLa.

Sequencing was performed with immunoSEQ multiplex PCR; in TCRdb, only in-frame clones are kept and a portion is missing. The data contain around 90,000 clones, about nine tenths of them singletons. A word on this clone: The target antigen is unknown.

Study outcomes and limitations: Against both alloantigens, CD137+ clonality was similar, approximately 0.39. Against one allele, clones undetected before culture averaged around 40%; against the other, under 65%.

Trimming pared 5 bases from V and 3 bases from J, leaving 11 bases between. Germline values: CDR1 MNHEY, CDR2 SVGAGI. The CDR3 runs 14 residues. The material sequenced was CD4+ T cells from PBMCs. The chain joins TRBV6-5 to TRBJ1-5, with a weak D call TRBD1 (6 bases). The TCR originated in a man in his fifties in good health and CMV-seronegative. The CDR3 nucleotides are TGTGCCAGCAGTCAGGGGAGGAACAATCAGCCCCAGCATTTT. The encoded protein is CASSQGRNNQPQHF.